This is a list of T cell receptor beta chains from one sample in a study of tumor-infiltrating lymphocytes in localized non-small cell lung cancer. Measured with immunoSEQ multiplex PCR; TCRdb has only the in-frame clones, and not every one. This table holds roughly 20,000 clones, roughly three quarters found once. The sequencing sample was made of lung tumor tissue. These receptors originate from a human donor with non-small cell lung cancer. Both conserved end residues are part of each CDR3. D genes are given only for firm matches. Clone size is not always given. Where it is, it says once, few, many or a class for expanded clones.

V gene	clone size	J gene	D gene	CDR3 protein	CDR3 DNA
TRBV2	NA	TRBJ1-1	NA	CASSEVRVLNTEAFF	TGTGCCAGCAGTGAAGTCAGGGTTTTGAACACTGAAGCTTTCTTT
TRBV27	NA	TRBJ2-2	NA	CASSVTQGSGELFF	TGTGCCAGCAGTGTAACCCAGGGATCCGGGGAGCTGTTTTTT
TRBV6-1	NA	TRBJ2-1	TRBD2	CASSEAPTSGSYGEQFF	TGTGCCAGCAGTGAAGCCCCGACTAGCGGGAGTTATGGTGAGCAGTTCTTC
TRBV6-6	NA	TRBJ2-1	NA	CASSYPDNEQFF	TGTGCCAGCAGTTACCCTGACAATGAGCAGTTCTTC
TRBV5-4	NA	TRBJ2-5	NA	CASSLGGGPGETQYF	TGTGCCAGCAGCTTGGGGGGGGGCCCCGGGGAGACCCAGTACTTC
TRBV10-1	once	TRBJ2-1	TRBD2	CASSRGGPGNEQFF	TGCGCCAGCTCCCGGGGGGGGCCGGGGAATGAGCAGTTCTTC
TRBV11-2	NA	TRBJ1-1	NA	CASSLVPDTEAFF	TGTGCCAGCAGCTTAGTACCGGATACTGAAGCTTTCTTT
TRBV5-6	NA	TRBJ2-3	NA	CASSLALVFTDTQYF	TGTGCCAGCAGCTTGGCCTTGGTCTTCACAGATACGCAGTATTTT
TRBV19	NA	TRBJ2-5	TRBD1	CASSIGQGVETQYF	TGTGCCAGTAGTATAGGGCAGGGGGTGGAGACCCAGTACTTC
TRBV6-5	once	TRBJ2-7	NA	CASSYRADTYEQYF	TGTGCCAGCAGTTATCGGGCGGACACCTACGAGCAGTACTTC
TRBV5-6	once	TRBJ1-1	NA	CASSSGGWTTEAFF	TGTGCCAGCAGCTCGGGGGGGTGGACCACTGAAGCTTTCTTT
TRBV7-9	NA	TRBJ1-4	TRBD1	CASSDRGGNEKLFF	TGTGCCAGCAGCGACAGGGGGGGTAATGAAAAACTGTTTTTT
TRBV14	NA	TRBJ1-6	NA	CASSRQPSNSPLHF	TGTGCCAGCAGCCGACAGCCCAGTAATTCACCCCTCCACTTT
TRBV27	NA	TRBJ1-2	NA	CASSLRGFNYGYTF	TGTGCCAGCAGTCTCAGGGGATTTAACTATGGCTACACCTTC
TRBV5-1	NA	TRBJ2-1	TRBD2	CASSLAQRGSYNEQFF	TGCGCCAGCAGCTTGGCCCAGCGGGGGTCCTACAATGAGCAGTTCTTC
TRBV9	NA	TRBJ1-1	TRBD1	CASSKDTGVGNTEAFF	TGTGCCAGCAGCAAGGATACAGGGGTCGGTAACACTGAAGCTTTCTTT
TRBV5-1	few	TRBJ2-1	NA	CASSRGQTSYNEQFF	TGCGCCAGCAGCAGAGGACAGACCTCCTACAATGAGCAGTTCTTC
TRBV4-3	NA	TRBJ1-4	NA	CASSQEAVATNEKLFF	TGCGCCAGCAGCCAAGAGGCGGTCGCAACTAATGAAAAACTGTTTTTT
TRBV11-2	NA	TRBJ2-3	NA	CASSQGRGADTQYF	TGTGCCAGCAGCCAGGGCAGGGGTGCCGATACGCAGTATTTT
TRBV10-3	NA	TRBJ2-2	TRBD2	CAISDGGRDTGELFF	TGTGCCATCAGTGATGGAGGGAGGGACACCGGGGAGCTGTTTTTT
TRBV19	NA	TRBJ1-5	NA	CASSGENRYTQPQHF	TGTGCCAGTAGTGGGGAGAACAGGTATACTCAGCCCCAGCATTTT
TRBV30	NA	TRBJ2-2	NA	CAWGRGTSNTGELFF	TGTGCCTGGGGGAGGGGGACATCGAACACCGGGGAGCTGTTTTTT
TRBV29-1	few	TRBJ2-2	NA	CSVGGFNTGELFF	TGCAGCGTTGGGGGGTTTAACACCGGGGAGCTGTTTTTT
TRBV4-1	NA	TRBJ2-7	TRBD2	CASSQDPSGRFLEQYF	TGCGCCAGCAGCCAAGATCCTAGCGGGAGATTTTTAGAGCAGTACTTC
TRBV4-2	NA	TRBJ2-7	TRBD1	CASSQGGQSYYEQYF	TGTGCCAGCAGCCAAGGGGGACAGTCGTACTACGAGCAGTACTTC
TRBV5-1	NA	TRBJ2-3	NA	CASSLVGTTTDTQYF	TGCGCCAGCAGCTTGGTTGGGACGACGACAGATACGCAGTATTTT
TRBV4-2	NA	TRBJ2-3	NA	CASSQETSPRTDTQYF	TGTGCCAGCAGCCAAGAAACTAGCCCTCGCACAGATACGCAGTATTTT
TRBV7-2	NA	TRBJ2-2	TRBD1	CASSFRQGIAGELFF	TGTGCCAGCAGCTTCCGACAGGGTATTGCCGGGGAGCTGTTTTTT
TRBV6-6	NA	TRBJ2-7	TRBD1	CASSPDRGRQYF	TGTGCCAGCAGTCCCGACAGGGGAAGGCAGTACTTC
TRBV15	NA	TRBJ2-5	TRBD2	CATSRDLVAGGGETQYF	TGTGCCACCAGCAGAGATCTCGTAGCGGGAGGGGGAGAGACCCAGTACTTC
TRBV20-1	NA	TRBJ1-2	NA	CSAATGYGYTF	TGCAGTGCCGCCACGGGATACGGCTACACCTTC
TRBV28	NA	TRBJ2-1	NA	CASSGLREHNEQFF	TGTGCCAGCAGTGGGCTACGGGAGCACAATGAGCAGTTCTTC
TRBV7-8	NA	TRBJ1-5	NA	CASSLIQGTKPQHF	TGTGCCAGCAGCCTCATACAGGGTACGAAGCCCCAGCATTTT
TRBV5-1	NA	TRBJ1-2	NA	CASSFNTANYGYTF	TGCGCCAGCAGCTTTAACACCGCTAACTATGGCTACACCTTC
TRBV7-6	NA	TRBJ2-7	NA	CASSLNTYEQYF	TGTGCCAGCAGCTTAAATACCTACGAGCAGTACTTC
TRBV29-1	NA	TRBJ1-5	TRBD1	CSVGQANSNQPQHF	TGCAGCGTGGGACAGGCAAATAGCAATCAGCCCCAGCATTTT
TRBV19	few	TRBJ2-3	TRBD2	CASSMTSGTDTQYF	TGTGCCAGTAGTATGACTAGCGGCACAGATACGCAGTATTTT
TRBV19	NA	TRBJ2-3	NA	CASRKVVSYGQSTDTQYF	TGTGCCAGTAGAAAGGTGGTTTCCTATGGGCAAAGCACAGATACGCAGTATTTT
TRBV9	NA	TRBJ2-4	NA	CASSASTGLAKNIQYF	TGTGCCAGCAGCGCCTCTACAGGTTTAGCCAAAAACATTCAGTACTTC
TRBV11-2	NA	TRBJ2-7	TRBD2	CASSPLGSGRIYEQYF	TGTGCCAGCAGCCCTTTGGGTAGCGGGAGGATCTACGAGCAGTACTTC
TRBV11-2	NA	TRBJ2-7	TRBD1	CASSPYTGTGVYEQYF	TGTGCCAGCAGCCCCTATACCGGGACAGGGGTATACGAGCAGTACTTC
TRBV7-9	NA	TRBJ2-2	NA	CASRKDGNTGELFF	TGTGCCAGCAGAAAGGACGGGAACACCGGGGAGCTGTTTTTT
TRBV10-3	NA	TRBJ2-1	NA	CAISGRDNEQFF	TGTGCCATCAGTGGGCGCGACAATGAGCAGTTCTTC
TRBV14	NA	TRBJ1-2	TRBD1	CASRRQGVGYTF	TGTGCCAGCAGACGACAGGGGGTTGGCTACACCTTC
TRBV6-1	few	TRBJ1-2	NA	CASNRQIGASYTF	TGTGCCAGTAACCGTCAAATAGGCGCCTCCTATACCTTC
TRBV14	few	TRBJ2-5	TRBD2	CASSLLAPGETQYF	TGTGCCAGCAGTTTACTAGCGCCCGGGGAGACCCAGTACTTC
TRBV30	few	TRBJ1-1	NA	CASSTGTEAFF	TGTGCCTCCTCGACAGGTACTGAAGCTTTCTTT
TRBV5-1	few	TRBJ1-1	NA	CASSFAGPEAFF	TGCGCCAGCAGCTTCGCGGGCCCTGAAGCTTTCTTT
TRBV10-2	NA	TRBJ2-1	TRBD2	CAIRTFMGTSGRVGEQFF	TGCGCCATCAGAACCTTTATGGGGACTAGCGGGAGGGTAGGTGAGCAGTTCTTC
TRBV11-2	NA	TRBJ1-2	NA	CASSFLYNYGYTF	TGTGCCAGCAGCTTTTTGTACAACTATGGCTACACCTTC
TRBV28	NA	TRBJ2-3	TRBD2	CASSTTIAGGKLVADTQYF	TGTGCCAGCAGTACCACGATAGCGGGAGGGAAACTCGTAGCAGATACGCAGTATTTT
TRBV19	NA	TRBJ1-5	NA	CASSTIHYSNQPQHF	TGTGCCAGTAGTACCATCCATTATAGCAATCAGCCCCAGCATTTT
TRBV4-2	NA	TRBJ2-3	TRBD1	CASSQDGTVIVASTDTQYF	TGTGCCAGCAGCCAAGATGGGACAGTTATCGTTGCTAGCACAGATACGCAGTATTTT
TRBV6-4	NA	TRBJ1-1	NA	CASSDGARTEAFF	TGTGCCAGCAGCGACGGGGCCAGGACTGAAGCTTTCTTT
TRBV10-3	NA	TRBJ2-3	NA	CAVSPAGGQGDTQYF	TGTGCCGTTAGCCCGGCAGGGGGGCAAGGAGATACGCAGTATTTT
TRBV6-6	NA	TRBJ1-5	NA	CASSYGGTYSNQPQHF	TGTGCCAGCAGTTACGGGGGGACCTATAGCAATCAGCCCCAGCATTTT
TRBV4-3	NA	TRBJ2-5	TRBD2	CASSQGTSGKETQYF	TGCGCCAGCAGCCAAGGGACTAGCGGTAAAGAGACCCAGTACTTC
TRBV19	NA	TRBJ1-2	NA	CASSMGLSAGYTF	TGTGCCAGTAGTATGGGACTGTCGGCTGGCTACACCTTC
TRBV4-2	NA	TRBJ2-7	TRBD2	CASSQDAQREGGEQYF	TGTGCCAGCAGCCAAGACGCCCAGCGGGAGGGAGGCGAGCAGTACTTC